The T cell receptor beta chain described here comes from a study of T cell responses to AZD1222 COVID-19 vaccine. Both about-4-week and about-12-week second-dose recipients were combined. Whole-study results and caveats: Compared with day 0, the breadth and depth of the Spike-specific TCR repertoire rose significantly after two doses of AZD1222. The repertoires were collected only after the peak T cell response. The donors showed a predominance of white British ancestry and of females, with possible underestimation of clonal diversity.

Libraries were prepared by immunoSEQ multiplex PCR; TCRdb keeps only in-frame clonotypes and omits some of them. Altogether fewer than 150,000 clones are present, about 86% being singletons, with the ten largest covering roughly 18%. To note about this clone: Its antigen is undetermined.

The CDR3 contains 14 residues. The germline V and J ends were trimmed by 4 bases and 2 bases, with 12 bases remaining between them. Looked up from germline, CDR1 is MNHEY and CDR2 is SMNVEV (reference sequence). This specimen consisted of peripheral blood, obtained 28 days after the second AZD1222 dose. This rearrangement joins TRBV27 to TRBJ2-7, with D possibly TRBD2 on 6 matching bases. The source of this sequence is an adult who received the AZD1222 COVID-19 vaccine. CDR3 sequence: CASSSGTAAYEQYF. The CDR3 nucleotides read TGTGCCAGCAGTTCTGGGACTGCCGCCTACGAGCAGTACTTC.